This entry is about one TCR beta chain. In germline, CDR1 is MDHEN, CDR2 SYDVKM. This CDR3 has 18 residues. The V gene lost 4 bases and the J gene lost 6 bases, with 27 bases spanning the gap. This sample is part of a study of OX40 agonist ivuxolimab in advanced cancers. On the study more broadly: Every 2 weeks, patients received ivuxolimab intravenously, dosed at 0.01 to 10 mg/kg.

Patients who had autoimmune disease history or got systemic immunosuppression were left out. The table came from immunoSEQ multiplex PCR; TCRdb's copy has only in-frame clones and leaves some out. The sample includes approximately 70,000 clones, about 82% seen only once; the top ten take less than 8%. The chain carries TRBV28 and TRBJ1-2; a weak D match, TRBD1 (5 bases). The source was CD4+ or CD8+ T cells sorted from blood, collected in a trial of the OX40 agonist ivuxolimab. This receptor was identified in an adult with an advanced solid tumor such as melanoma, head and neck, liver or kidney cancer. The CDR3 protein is CASSSPEPGVKGRNGYTF. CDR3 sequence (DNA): TGTGCCAGCAGTTCACCCGAGCCGGGGGTTAAGGGAAGGAATGGCTACACCTTC.